A single T cell receptor beta chain is shown here with its context. What it binds is unknown. These data originate in a study of shared clonotypes between healthy human individuals. About the research overall: Three plates were used per donor for CD4 naive, three for CD4 memory, two for CD8 naive and one for CD8 memory.

Germline assignment: CDR1 SGHDT and CDR2 YYEEEE. The CDR3 is made up of 14 amino acids. V lost 1 base to trimming and J lost 4 bases; unmatched junction nucleotides: 4. Study-level findings and limits: Among donors, sharing of clonotypes was expected to be affected by sequencing depth. Sequencing of the sorted subsets was shown by rarefaction to be incomplete despite large depth.

The table came from immunoSEQ multiplex PCR; TCRdb's copy has only in-frame clones and leaves some out. The sample shows millions of clones, 85% to 95% of them seen only once. Recent vaccinations or acute infections were absent in the healthy HIV-negative adult donors. The source material was naive CD4+ T cells from PBMCs. The subset denotes: CD45RA+ positively selected. J is TRBJ1-2 and V is TRBV5-6; 7 bases are shared with TRBD1. This clonotype was obtained from a man between 18 and 29 years old in good health. Some clones in this sample may be carry-over from other donors' samples. For the CDR3, the DNA is TGTGCCAGCAGCTTGCGGACAGGCATCTATGGCTACACCTTC. This gives the protein CASSLRTGIYGYTF.